This is a list of T cell receptor beta chains from one sample in a study of T cell responses to AZD1222 COVID-19 vaccine. Profiling relied on immunoSEQ multiplex PCR, and the TCRdb table lists in-frame clones only, not all of them. The table lists 150,000 to 250,000 clones, 91% of them singletons, with around 3.5% in the top ten. Source: peripheral blood, taken 28 days after the second AZD1222 dose. The receptors originated from an adult who received the AZD1222 COVID-19 vaccine. CDR3s include the opening cysteine and the closing phenylalanine or tryptophan. The D gene is left open where the match is weak. Clone size is stated in some rows and not others, as once, few, many or a class when expanded.

>TRBV13|.|TRBJ1-2|.
CASSSGLWSNYGYTF
TGTGCCAGCAGCTCGGGATTATGGTCCAACTATGGCTACACCTTC
>TRBV5-1|.|TRBJ1-1|.
CASSVQGGGTEAFF
TGCGCCAGCAGCGTCCAGGGAGGTGGCACTGAAGCTTTCTTT
>TRBV6-5|.|TRBJ1-2|.
CASTRDRPGGYTF
TGTGCCAGCACTCGGGACCGCCCAGGAGGCTACACCTTC
>TRBV11-3|.|TRBJ2-3|TRBD2
CASSQTSVPDTQYF
TGTGCCAGCAGCCAGACTAGCGTTCCAGATACGCAGTATTTT
>TRBV19|.|TRBJ1-6|.
CASSPLQTGAASPLHF
TGTGCCAGTTCGCCCCTGCAGACAGGAGCTGCTTCACCCCTCCACTTT
>TRBV15|.|TRBJ2-1|.
CATSRGGTEDNEQFF
TGTGCCACCAGCAGAGGAGGGACGGAGGACAATGAGCAGTTCTTC
>TRBV12-3/TRBV12-4|.|TRBJ2-3|.
CASSIETTDTQYF
TGTGCCAGCAGCATAGAGACCACAGATACGCAGTATTTT
>TRBV29-1|.|TRBJ2-1|.
CLARLSYNEQFF
TGCCTCGCAAGGCTCTCCTACAATGAGCAGTTCTTC
>TRBV25-1|.|TRBJ2-7|.
CASSDRRSSYEQYF
TGTGCCAGCAGTGACCGCCGAAGCTCCTACGAGCAGTACTTC
>TRBV19|.|TRBJ1-6|.
CASRQGSDNSPLHF
TGTGCCAGTAGACAGGGTAGCGATAATTCACCCCTCCACTTT
>TRBV6-2/TRBV6-3|.|TRBJ2-3|TRBD2
CASSYSVAGFTQYF
TGTGCCAGCAGTTACTCGGTAGCGGGCTTTACGCAGTATTTT
>TRBV9|.|TRBJ2-6|.
CASSVTRAGANVLTF
TGTGCCAGCAGCGTTACCAGGGCTGGGGCCAACGTCCTGACTTTC
>TRBV9|.|TRBJ2-3|.
CASSASGSFSTQYF
TGTGCCAGCAGCGCAAGTGGTAGCTTCTCTACGCAGTATTTT
>TRBV25-1|.|TRBJ2-4|.
CASSDKGGTQLNIQYF
TGTGCCAGCAGTGACAAGGGTGGGACTCAACTTAACATTCAGTACTTC
>TRBV7-9|.|TRBJ2-5|TRBD1
CASSRGTGYETQYF
TGTGCCAGCTCCCGGGGGACAGGGTACGAGACCCAGTACTTC
>TRBV30|.|TRBJ2-5|.
CAWSDRGGGLQETQYF
TGTGCCTGGAGTGACAGGGGCGGGGGTCTCCAAGAGACCCAGTACTTC
>TRBV5-1|.|TRBJ2-1|.
CASSFDGAGQFF
TGCGCCAGCAGCTTTGACGGGGCTGGGCAGTTCTTC
>TRBV11-3|.|TRBJ2-7|.
CASSSTGTYEQYF
TGTGCCAGCAGCTCCACCGGGACCTACGAGCAGTACTTC
>TRBV7-2|.|TRBJ2-7|.
CASSRRGGGSSYEQYF
TGTGCCAGCAGCAGAAGGGGGGGCGGGAGCTCCTACGAGCAGTACTTC
>TRBV3-1/TRBV3-2|.|TRBJ1-3|TRBD1
CASRDRGRGNTIYF
TGTGCCAGCAGGGACAGGGGACGGGGAAACACCATATATTTT
>TRBV27|once|TRBJ1-4|.
CATGGRHQTTNEKLFF
TGTGCCACCGGGGGGAGACATCAAACAACTAATGAAAAACTGTTTTTT
>TRBV4-3|.|TRBJ1-3|.
CASSQDPGSLMGNTIYF
TGCGCCAGCAGCCAAGATCCGGGCTCGCTGATGGGAAACACCATATATTTT
>TRBV18|.|TRBJ1-2|.
CASSSREGTSNYGYTF
TGTGCCAGCTCCTCGCGGGAGGGGACATCGAACTATGGCTACACCTTC
>TRBV7-2|.|TRBJ2-5|.
CASSLAAGVLQETQYF
TGTGCCAGCAGCTTAGCGGCCGGGGTCCTCCAAGAGACCCAGTACTTC
>TRBV7-3|.|TRBJ2-2|.
CASSWENGELFF
TGTGCCAGCAGCTGGGAGAACGGGGAGCTGTTTTTT
>TRBV30|.|TRBJ1-1|.
CAWGSLKANTEAFF
TGTGCCTGGGGTAGCCTAAAGGCAAACACTGAAGCTTTCTTT
>TRBV28|.|TRBJ1-5|.
CASSSEGRARVGNQPQHF
TGTGCCAGCAGTTCCGAGGGGCGGGCCCGTGTAGGCAATCAGCCCCAGCATTTT
>TRBV12-3/TRBV12-4|.|TRBJ1-4|.
CASRGNEKLFF
TGTGCCAGCAGGGGGAATGAAAAACTGTTTTTT
>TRBV7-8|.|TRBJ2-1|.
CASSLIAAPKGNEQFF
TGTGCCAGCAGCTTAATAGCGGCCCCGAAAGGGAATGAGCAGTTCTTC
>TRBV7-9|few|TRBJ2-7|.
CASSLDFYEQYF
TGTGCCAGCAGCTTAGACTTTTACGAGCAGTACTTC
>TRBV28|.|TRBJ2-1|.
CASSSTPPVSSYNEQFF
TGTGCCAGCAGTTCCACTCCCCCGGTTAGCTCCTACAATGAGCAGTTCTTC
>TRBV5-6|.|TRBJ2-3|TRBD2
CASSFRGADTQYF
TGTGCCAGCAGCTTTCGGGGGGCAGATACGCAGTATTTT
>TRBV7-9|.|TRBJ1-2|TRBD1
CASSAWTGNGYTF
TGTGCCAGCAGCGCCTGGACAGGGAATGGCTACACCTTC